This TCR beta chain originates from a study of T cell repertoires in cytomegalovirus infection (dated by TCRdb to the late 2010s). With regard to the full study: The HLA type of each donor mattered for the analysis, because public TCR beta signatures pointed to carriage of CMV infection along with the matching HLA type. What the research found in general, with its limitations: The ex vivo response was dominated by HLA-C-restricted CMV-specific TCR beta clonotypes, which also provided the single most frequent clonotype in two of eight donors. In both this cohort and an independent roughly 350-donor cohort, the cumulative frequency of public TCR beta family members distinguished carriers of CMV infection plus the relevant HLA type.

Here V drops 2 bases and J drops 4 bases, and the junction holds 12 bases not matched to any gene. The CDR3, cysteine through phenylalanine, is 18 amino acids long. The retained sequence is limited to the CDR3, 54 bases, with the frame set at the first base. Per the germline V gene (reference sequence), DFQATT is the CDR1 and SNEGSKA is the CDR2. In this sample, this clonotype turned up a few times. Its target antigen remains unknown. No clone much larger than this one lies a single base away; base qualities are absent. The sample was run on an Illumina HiSeq 1500. The raw public data were reprocessed by TCRdb itself: fastp quality trimming at Q25, MiXCR clonotype calling, in-frame beta chains only. When rows share a CDR3 protein, they turn into one entry using the most common DNA and genes. This sample lists almost 550,000 distinct CDR3 sequences; approximately 17% were detected once. The ten largest clones represent 20% to 30% of the sample.

Sequencing used CD8+ T cells from PBMCs. The TCR comes from a human donor in good health (CMV status not recorded). Some clones in this sample may be carry-over from other donors' samples. The sequence links TRBV20-1 to TRBJ2-1; TRBD2 fits 12 bases in the junction. The CDR3 amino acid sequence is: CSARPTVTSGGPYNEQFF. The sequenced DNA is TGCAGTGCTAGACCCACTGTGACTAGCGGGGGACCTTACAATGAGCAGTTCTTC.